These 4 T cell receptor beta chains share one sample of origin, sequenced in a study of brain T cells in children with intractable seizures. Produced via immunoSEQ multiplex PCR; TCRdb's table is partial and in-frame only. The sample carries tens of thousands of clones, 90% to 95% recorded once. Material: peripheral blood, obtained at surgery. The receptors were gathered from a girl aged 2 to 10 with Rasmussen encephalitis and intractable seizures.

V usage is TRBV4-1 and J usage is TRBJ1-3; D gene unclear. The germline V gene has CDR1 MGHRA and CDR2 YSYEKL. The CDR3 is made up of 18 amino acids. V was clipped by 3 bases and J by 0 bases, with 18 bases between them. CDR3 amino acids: CASSQTQQAAISGNTIYF. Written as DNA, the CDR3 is TGCGCCAGCAGCCAGACCCAACAAGCGGCGATCTCTGGAAACACCATATATTTT.

CDR3 bases: TGTGCCAGCAGCGTAGACGAGGATCCCAATGAGCAGTTCTTC. Amino acids: CASSVDEDPNEQFF. The chain is built from TRBV9 and TRBJ2-1; D ambiguous. With 0 bases removed from V and 6 bases from J, the gap between germline ends came to 10 bases. Germline assignment: CDR1 SGDLS and CDR2 YYNGEE. CDR3 length: 14 residues.

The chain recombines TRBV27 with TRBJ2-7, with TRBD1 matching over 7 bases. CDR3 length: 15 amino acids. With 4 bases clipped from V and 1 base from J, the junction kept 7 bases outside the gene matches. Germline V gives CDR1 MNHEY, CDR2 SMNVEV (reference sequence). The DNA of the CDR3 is TGTGCCAGCAGTTCTCGGGTACAGGGGTCCTACGAGCAGTACTTC. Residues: CASSSRVQGSYEQYF.

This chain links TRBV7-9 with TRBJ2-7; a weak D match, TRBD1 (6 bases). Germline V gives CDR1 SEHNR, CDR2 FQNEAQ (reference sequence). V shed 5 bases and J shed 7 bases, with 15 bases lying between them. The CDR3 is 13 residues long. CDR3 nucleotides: TGTGCCAGCAGCCCGATTCCGCAGGGGGAGCAGTACTTC. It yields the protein CASSPIPQGEQYF. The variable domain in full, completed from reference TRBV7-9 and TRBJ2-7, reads DTGVSQNPRHKITKRGQNVTFRCDPISEHNRLYWYRQTLGQGPEFLTYFQNEAQLEKSRLLSDRFSAERPKGSFSTLEIQRTEQGDSAMYLCASSPIPQGEQYFGPGTRLTVT.